One sample yielded the 22 T cell receptor beta chains listed below, sequenced in a study of shared clonotypes between healthy human individuals. Positively selected for CCR7, the CD45RO-negative cells used as naive CD8 cells excluded terminally differentiated effector memory CD45RA+ cells. This table comes from immunoSEQ multiplex PCR, and its TCRdb copy is limited to in-frame clones, with some not included. The table lists around 1.9 million clones, roughly 93% of them singletons, with around 1.8% in the top ten. The sequencing sample was made of naive CD8+ T cells from PBMCs. These receptors originate from a man younger than 35 in good health. Some clones in this sample may be carry-over from other donors' samples.

The rearrangement uses TRBV4-1 and TRBJ2-7; TRBD1 matches 9 bases. V gave up 0 bases and J gave up 3 bases; unmatched junction bases: 3. The CDR3 consists of 15 residues. Germline V CDR1 and CDR2: MGHRA, YSYEKL. The CDR3, as DNA: TGCGCCAGCAGCCAAGACCGGACAGGGGACTACGAGCAGTACTTC. It is translated as CASSQDRTGDYEQYF.

The genes are TRBV4-1 and TRBJ2-7; possible D gene TRBD1, 5 bases. The CDR3 spans 14 residues. Trimming removed 3 bases from V and 4 bases from J, with 13 bases in between. CDR1 MGHRA and CDR2 YSYEKL come from the germline V gene. Here the CDR3 DNA reads TGCGCCAGCAGCCATGAGCAGGGATTTTACGAGCAGTACTTC. Residues: CASSHEQGFYEQYF.

The chain employs TRBV7-9 and TRBJ1-2; D gene ambiguous. The V gene lost 5 bases and the J gene lost 8 bases, with 18 bases spanning the gap. CDR1 SEHNR and CDR2 FQNEAQ come from the germline V gene (reference sequence). The CDR3 length is 14 residues. The CDR3, as DNA: TGTGCCAGCAGCAAACCCGGGGTCGCGGAAGGCTACACCTTC. It yields the protein CASSKPGVAEGYTF.

This clone was found once. The rearrangement links TRBV4-1 to TRBJ1-1, with D maybe TRBD1 (5 bases). The CDR3 runs to 14 residues. V lost 4 bases to trimming and J lost 5 bases, with 14 bases between them. Per germline, CDR1 MGHRA and CDR2 YSYEKL. CDR3 coding DNA: TGCGCCAGCAGCCCCGGGGGGTTCGGAACTGAAGCTTTCTTT. Amino acids: CASSPGGFGTEAFF.

The V gene is TRBV5-1, the J gene TRBJ2-1, with D unclear. V lost 8 bases, J lost 3 bases, and 27 bases lay in between. CDR3 length equals 18 residues. CDR1 is SGHRS, CDR2 YFSETQ, per germline. CDR3 loop: CARPGVWVEWAFYNEQFF. DNA for the CDR3: TGCGCCAGGCCAGGTGTGTGGGTGGAGTGGGCCTTCTACAATGAGCAGTTCTTC.

This clone was seen only once. The V gene is TRBV4-3, the J gene TRBJ2-3; TRBD2 aligns across 13 bases. CDR3 length: 15 residues. V dropped 4 bases and J dropped 6; count of bases not matched to a gene: 4. Per germline, CDR1 LGHNA and CDR2 YSLEER. CDR3 DNA sequence: TGCGCCAGCAGCCTCGGACTAGCGGGGGACGATACGCAGTATTTT. Encoded protein: CASSLGLAGDDTQYF.

This clone has a single count. V and J are TRBV11-2 and TRBJ2-1, with TRBD2 as a possible D gene (5 bases). The V gene's germline CDR1 is SGHAT and CDR2 FQNNGV. Trimming removed 2 bases from V and 8 bases from J, with 13 bases in between. The CDR3 has 14 residues. CDR3 in DNA: TGTGCCAGCAGCTTAATTCGAGGGCGGGATGAGCAGTTCTTC. It is translated as CASSLIRGRDEQFF. The full variable domain, completed using reference TRBV11-2 and TRBJ2-1, is EAGVAQSPRYKIIEKRQSVAFWCNPISGHATLYWYQQILGQGPKLLIQFQNNGVVDDSQLPKDRFSAERLKGVDSTLKIQPAKLEDSAVYLCASSLIRGRDEQFFGPGTRLTVL.

The chain uses TRBV11-2 and TRBJ2-6; D is unclear. Trimming cost V 7 bases and J 0 bases, with 13 bases left between them. The CDR3 extends over 16 amino acids. The germline V gene has CDR1 SGHAT and CDR2 FQNNGV. The CDR3 coding sequence is TGTGCCAGCACCCACCTTCCGGTCTCTGGGGCCAACGTCCTGACTTTC. Its protein is CASTHLPVSGANVLTF.

The genes are TRBV27 and TRBJ2-7; TRBD2 matches 9 bases. The CDR3 is 15 amino acids. Trimming took 4 bases from V and 4 from J; bases not matched to a gene: 8. Germline loops: CDR1 MNHEY, CDR2 SMNVEV (reference sequence). The CDR3 is CASSSLLAGTYEQYF. In nucleotides, the CDR3 is TGTGCCAGCAGTTCCCTGCTAGCGGGGACATACGAGCAGTACTTC.

The gene calls are TRBV7-9 and TRBJ2-7, with 7 bases aligning to TRBD1. Trimming cost V 5 bases and J 2 bases; bases outside gene matches: 12. In germline, CDR1 is SEHNR, CDR2 FQNEAQ (reference sequence). The CDR3 sequence is 16 residues long. Here the CDR3 DNA reads TGTGCCAGCAGCACGCACCTACAGGGGTCTCCCTACGAGCAGTACTTC. Protein: CASSTHLQGSPYEQYF.

The CDR3 protein is CASSQQGEANEKLFF. For the CDR3, the DNA is TGTGCCAGCAGCCAACAGGGGGAGGCTAATGAAAAACTGTTTTTT. The V gene is TRBV21-1, the J gene TRBJ1-4; the table's D call of TRBD1 was not tested on the DNA. TRBV21-1 is classified as a pseudogene. This CDR3 contains 15 residues.

The chain is built from TRBV9 and TRBJ2-5, with D perhaps matching TRBD2 (6 bases). CDR1 is SGDLS and CDR2 is YYNGEE in the germline V gene. V lost 4 bases to trimming and J lost 1 base, with 14 bases between them. This CDR3 has 15 amino acids. CDR3 region: CASSTYGTPQETQYF. The CDR3 nucleotides are TGTGCCAGCAGCACGTACGGGACTCCCCAAGAGACCCAGTACTTC.

Worth noting for this clone: Different DNA sequences within this sample yield the same CDR3. The chain uses TRBV27 and TRBJ2-4; TRBD2 might be the D (6 bases). Trimming removed 6 bases from V and 1 base from J, with 10 bases in between. The V gene's germline CDR1 is MNHEY and CDR2 SMNVEV (reference sequence). The CDR3 spans 14 residues. The DNA for the CDR3 is TGTGCCAGCAGCCTCCGGGGGGCCAAAAACATTCAGTACTTC. Translating it yields CASSLRGAKNIQYF.

Details on this clone: The sample contains more than one DNA sequence encoding this CDR3. This CDR3 reads CASSLGGSPSGANVLTF. The DNA for the CDR3 is TGTGCCAGCAGCTTAGGCGGGAGCCCCTCCGGGGCCAACGTCCTGACTTTC. The rearrangement uses TRBV7-9 and TRBJ2-6; 7 bases line up with TRBD2. After removal of 1 base from V and 4 bases from J, the junction contained 7 bases not matched to a gene. The CDR3 loop spans 17 amino acids. Germline V CDR1 and CDR2: SEHNR, FQNEAQ (reference sequence).

J is TRBJ1-1 and V is TRBV5-8; D is undetermined. The V end was cut by 2 bases, the J end by 1 base, with 9 bases between. CDR3 length equals 14 residues. Germline values: CDR1 SGHTS, CDR2 YDEGEE. CDR3 sequence: CASSFRVSNTEAFF. CDR3 sequence (DNA): TGTGCCAGCAGCTTCCGGGTCTCGAACACTGAAGCTTTCTTT.

J is TRBJ2-1 and V is TRBV6-5; D might be TRBD2 (6 bases). V lost 2 bases and J lost 4, with 12 bases in between. This CDR3 has 15 residues. From germline, CDR1 is MNHEY and CDR2 SVGAGI. CDR3 nucleotides: TGTGCCAGCAGTTACCCCGGGAGCCCTTACAATGAGCAGTTCTTC. This codes for CASSYPGSPYNEQFF.

The chain couples TRBV28 to TRBJ2-7, with D perhaps TRBD1 (5 bases). From germline, CDR1 is MDHEN and CDR2 SYDVKM. V lost 6 bases and J 4 bases, leaving 10 bases between the germline ends. This CDR3 contains 12 residues. CDR3 protein: CASSQGFYEQYF. CDR3 bases: TGTGCCAGCAGCCAGGGTTTTTACGAGCAGTACTTC.

This clone was recorded once. The junction differs from germline at one of its ends, possibly a read error. This sequence joins TRBV9 and TRBJ2-5; 8 bases match TRBD1. The length of the CDR3 is 14 residues. Germline lookup yields CDR1 SGDLS and CDR2 YYNGEE. Written as DNA, the CDR3 is TGTGCCAGCAGCGAGACAGGGGTCCAAGAGGCCCAGTACTTC. This sequence encodes CASSETGVQEAQYF.

The rearrangement uses TRBV27 and TRBJ1-1, with D perhaps matching TRBD1 (6 bases). The CDR3 totals 16 residues. V gave up 3 bases and J gave up 3 bases, with 17 bases separating them. Germline V gives CDR1 MNHEY, CDR2 SMNVEV (reference sequence). The CDR3 spells CASSFFPRTADTEAFF. The CDR3 DNA sequence: TGTGCCAGCAGTTTCTTTCCTCGGACAGCGGACACTGAAGCTTTCTTT.

In this sample, this clone turned up once. The rearrangement joins TRBV11-2 to TRBJ2-7; 7 positions agree with TRBD2. CDR3 length equals 16 residues. The J segment lost 0 bases and the V segment lost 5 bases, leaving 10 bases of the junction unmatched. CDR1 is SGHAT, CDR2 FQNNGV, per germline. CDR3 in DNA: TGTGCCAGCAGCCAAACCCCTAGCGGACGCTCCTACGAGCAGTACTTC. Translating it yields CASSQTPSGRSYEQYF.

The chain has TRBV28 and TRBJ2-1, with D possibly matching TRBD2 (6 bases). The CDR3 extends over 15 amino acids. Trimming removed 6 bases at V and 4 bases at J, with 16 bases between. Germline V gives CDR1 MDHEN, CDR2 SYDVKM. The CDR3 region is CASSTGGGAYNEQFF. The CDR3, as DNA: TGTGCCAGCAGCACCGGCGGAGGGGCTTACAATGAGCAGTTCTTC.

This clone was counted a single time. The chain links TRBV28 to TRBJ1-2; a weak D match, TRBD1 (5 bases). Trimming cost V 4 bases and J 2 bases, with 8 bases left between them. CDR3 length: 13 amino acids. The germline V gene encodes CDR1 MDHEN and CDR2 SYDVKM. As DNA, the CDR3 is TGTGCCAGCAGTTGGGCAGGGAACTATGGCTACACCTTC. Translating gives CASSWAGNYGYTF.